Following are 27 T cell receptor beta chains from one sample sequenced in a study of identical twins. A single record per CDR3 protein comes from TCRdb applying MiXCR to the 5' RACE reads. The data hold 500,000 or so distinct CDR3 sequences, with 13% to 15% observed a single time. The same data also contributed to another study, on yellow fever vaccine responses in identical twins.

Sequenced sample: CD4+ T cells sorted from blood. All receptors come from a woman between 18 and 29 years old in good health.

V usage is TRBV9 and J usage is TRBJ1-6; no reliable D call. CDR1 is SGDLS and CDR2 is YYNGEE in the germline V gene. Trimming stripped 0 bases from V and 6 bases from J, with 10 bases between. This CDR3 has 15 residues. The CDR3 region has the DNA TGTGCCAGCAGCGTAGCGATTCGGGGTAATTCACCCCTCCACTTT. This codes for CASSVAIRGNSPLHF.

This rearrangement joins TRBV28 to TRBJ2-5, with D possibly being TRBD1 (6 bases). The V gene lost 3 bases and the J gene lost 4 bases, with 12 bases spanning the gap. Germline-derived CDR1 and CDR2 are MDHEN and SYDVKM. The CDR3 is 14 amino acids. The CDR3 DNA reads as TGTGCCAGCAGTTTCCACAGGGTAGGAGAGACCCAGTACTTC. Its protein product is CASSFHRVGETQYF.

The chain links TRBV4-2 to TRBJ2-3; the D is unclear. Trimming pared 5 bases from V and 6 bases from J, leaving 12 bases between. Germline V gives CDR1 LGHNA, CDR2 YNFKEQ. The CDR3 consists of 13 residues. The CDR3 DNA reads as TGTGCCAGCAGCTCCCGTGGGTCCGATACGCAGTATTTT. Translation: CASSSRGSDTQYF.

The chain combines TRBV5-1 with TRBJ2-2; 9 bases fit TRBD1. CDR1 is SGHRS, CDR2 YFSETQ, per germline. Trimming took 1 base from V and 6 from J; bases not matched to a gene: 1. The CDR3 is made up of 14 amino acids. Here the CDR3 reads CASSLWTGAGELFF. The CDR3, as DNA: TGCGCCAGCAGCTTGTGGACAGGGGCCGGGGAGCTGTTTTTT. Together with reference TRBV5-1 and TRBJ2-2, the CDR3 gives the full variable domain: KAGVTQTPRYLIKTRGQQVTLSCSPISGHRSVSWYQQTPGQGLQFLFEYFSETQRNKGNFPGRFSGRQFSNSRSEMNVSTLELGDSALYLCASSLWTGAGELFFGEGSRLTVL.

This clonotype was recorded at least ten times. The chain has TRBV12-3 or TRBV12-4 and TRBJ2-5; 9 bases are shared with TRBD1. The CDR3 has 14 residues. V gave up 5 bases and J gave up 3 bases; unmatched junction bases: 4. The CDR3 loop reads CASSLWDREETQYF. The CDR3 DNA reads TGTGCCAGCAGTCTCTGGGACAGGGAAGAGACCCAGTACTTC.

This clonotype was seen ten or more times. The rearrangement links TRBV10-3 to TRBJ2-5; D remains ambiguous. There are 11 residues in the CDR3. Germline assignment: CDR1 ENHRY and CDR2 SYGVKD. V was clipped by 3 bases and J by 5 bases, with 4 bases between them. CDR3 DNA sequence: TGTGCCATCAGTGACTCGGAGACCCAGTACTTC. Encoded protein: CAISDSETQYF.

This clonotype turned up a few times. The J gene is TRBJ2-2, the V gene TRBV7-2, with unresolved D. Germline V gene lookup returns CDR1 SGHTA and CDR2 FQGNSA. V was trimmed by 4 bases and J by 7 bases, leaving 10 bases between them. The CDR3 loop spans 13 amino acids. For the CDR3, the DNA is TGTGCCAGCAGCTCCAAAGTCGTCGGGGAGCTGTTTTTT. The encoded protein is CASSSKVVGELFF.

The V and J genes are TRBV2 and TRBJ2-3; the match to TRBD2 covers 7 bases. Germline CDR1 reads SNHLY; CDR2 reads FYNNEI. The trim removed 6 bases at V and 0 bases at J, leaving 6 bases unmatched. The length of the CDR3 is 15 residues. The CDR3 reads CASRGAGLSTDTQYF. The CDR3 DNA reads TGTGCCAGCAGGGGAGCGGGGCTTAGCACAGATACGCAGTATTTT.

This clonotype has just a few counts. J is TRBJ2-7 and V is TRBV5-6, with D perhaps matching TRBD1 (5 bases). Per the germline V gene, CDR1 is SGHDT and CDR2 is YYEEEE. V dropped 4 bases and J dropped 0 bases, with 20 bases sitting between them. This CDR3 contains 17 residues. Here the CDR3 DNA reads TGTGCCAGCAGCCACCGCCCCCACAGGATCAGCTCCTACGAGCAGTACTTC. Translation: CASSHRPHRISSYEQYF.

The chain couples TRBV7-3 to TRBJ1-1; TRBD1 might be the D (5 bases). The V gene's germline CDR1 is SGHTA and CDR2 FQGTGA. This CDR3 has 14 amino acids. V lost 4 bases, J lost 4 bases, and 13 bases lay in between. CDR3 sequence: CASSSGPDRTEAFF. The CDR3 nucleotides read TGTGCCAGCAGCTCAGGGCCAGACCGCACTGAAGCTTTCTTT. Variable domain in full (rest from reference TRBV7-3 and TRBJ1-1): GAGVSQTPSNKVTEKGKYVELRCDPISGHTALYWYRQSLGQGPEFLIYFQGTGAADDSGLPNDRFFAVRPEGSVSTLKIQRTERGDSAVYLCASSSGPDRTEAFFGQGTRLTVV.

The rearrangement joins TRBV24-1 to TRBJ2-3; D uncertain. The CDR3 has 17 amino acids. Germline V CDR1 and CDR2: KGHDR, SFDVKD. The germline V and J ends were trimmed by 3 bases and 2 bases, with 17 bases remaining between them. In DNA form, the CDR3 reads TGTGCCACCAGTGATCCTACAGACAAGGGATCCACAGATACGCAGTATTTT. It yields the protein CATSDPTDKGSTDTQYF.

The chain couples TRBV28 to TRBJ2-2, with D perhaps TRBD1 or TRBD2 (6 bases each). This CDR3 is 16 amino acids long. CDR1 and CDR2 from the germline V gene are MDHEN and SYDVKM. Trimming shortened V by 5 bases and J by 4 bases, and 17 bases separated the two germline ends. The CDR3 spells CASSQHSGAGTGELFF. The DNA for the CDR3 is TGTGCCAGCAGTCAACATTCGGGGGCGGGCACCGGGGAGCTGTTTTTT.

This clonotype has a handful of counts. This chain joins TRBV6-5 and TRBJ1-1, with no clear D. The CDR3 totals 13 residues. The V gene's germline CDR1 is MNHEY and CDR2 SVGAGI. V lost 2 bases and J lost 1, with 5 bases in between. CDR3 DNA sequence: TGTGCCAGCAGTTACGTCAAGAACACTGAAGCTTTCTTT. Translating it yields CASSYVKNTEAFF.

The CDR3 nucleotides read TGTGCCACCAGCAGAGATTCGGGTTCCGGGGGGAAACAATACGAGCAGTACTTC. Protein: CATSRDSGSGGKQYEQYF. This sequence joins TRBV15 and TRBJ2-7; 7 bases are shared with TRBD2. CDR3 length equals 18 residues. The J segment lost 4 bases and the V segment lost 0 bases, leaving 15 bases of the junction unmatched. In germline, CDR1 is LNHNV, CDR2 YYDKDF (reference sequence).

The CDR3 loop is CASSGENRQFYLATNEKLFF. CDR3 nucleotides: TGTGCCAGCAGCGGGGAGAATAGACAGTTTTACCTTGCAACTAATGAAAAACTGTTTTTT. V is TRBV14 and J is TRBJ1-4; D is perhaps TRBD1 (5 bases). CDR1 is SGHDN, CDR2 FVKESK, per germline. The CDR3 has 20 amino acids. The V end was cut by 5 bases, the J end by 0 bases, with 25 bases between. Based on the CDR3 plus reference TRBV14 and TRBJ1-4, the full variable domain is EAGVTQFPSHSVIEKGQTVTLRCDPISGHDNLYWYRRVMGKEIKFLLHFVKESKQDESGMPNNRFLAERTGGTYSTLKVQPAELEDSGVYFCASSGENRQFYLATNEKLFFGSGTQLSVL.

In the case of this clonotype: A read error is possible here, since a much larger clone lies one base away. This chain connects TRBV7-9 to TRBJ2-7; no definite D call. The germline CDR1 and CDR2 sequences are SEHNR and FQNEAQ (reference sequence). V dropped 5 bases and J dropped 0 bases, with 5 bases sitting between them. The CDR3 spans 12 residues. CDR3 region: CASSPLSYEQYF. CDR3 bases: TGTGCCAGCAGCCCCCTCTCCTACGAGCAGTACTTC.

This clonotype was observed a few times. CDR3 DNA sequence: TGTGCCAGCAGTTTTGACAGGGGAGGCTACAATGAGCAGTTCTTC. This sequence encodes CASSFDRGGYNEQFF. The genes are TRBV28 and TRBJ2-1, with 8 bases identical to TRBD1. Trimming took 3 bases from V and 3 from J; bases not matched to a gene: 4. CDR1 and CDR2 (germline): MDHEN, SYDVKM. The CDR3 has 15 amino acids.

This clonotype was counted a few times. This chain uses TRBV2 with TRBJ2-7; 8 nucleotides line up with TRBD2. The CDR3 sequence is 14 residues long. CDR1 and CDR2 from the germline V gene are SNHLY and FYNNEI. The junction had 16 bases not matched to a gene; V was cut back by 9 bases and J by 9 bases. In DNA form, the CDR3 reads TGTGCCAGTGGTGGAGGGACTAGGGCCCGCGGGCAGTACTTC. It translates to CASGGGTRARGQYF.

A few counts support this clonotype. V is TRBV4-1 and J is TRBJ2-4, with a possible D match to TRBD2 (6 bases). Germline CDR1 and CDR2: MGHRA and YSYEKL. Trimming took off 4 bases at V and 0 bases at J, with 13 bases between the two ends. This CDR3 has 16 residues. CDR3 residues: CASSPRTTLAKNIQYF. The CDR3 region has the DNA TGCGCCAGCAGCCCTCGGACTACCTTAGCCAAAAACATTCAGTACTTC.

This clonotype was seen a few times. The chain links TRBV20-1 to TRBJ2-7, with TRBD2 matching 10 bases. The CDR3 loop spans 15 amino acids. The V segment lost 3 bases and the J segment 6 bases; nucleotides outside the gene matches: 11. CDR1 and CDR2 (germline): DFQATT, SNEGSKA (reference sequence). CDR3 bases: TGCAGTGCTAGTAGTGTAGCTAGCGGGAGTAGCGAGCAGTACTTC. Translation gives CSASSVASGSSEQYF.

This clonotype was counted between two and nine times. V usage is TRBV4-2 and J usage is TRBJ2-2, with unresolved D. The V gene lost 0 bases and the J gene lost 6 bases, with 11 bases spanning the gap. CDR1 LGHNA and CDR2 YNFKEQ come from the germline V gene. CDR3 size: 15 residues. The CDR3 loop reads CASSQEPAFSGELFF. In nucleotides, the CDR3 is TGTGCCAGCAGCCAAGAGCCGGCCTTTTCCGGGGAGCTGTTTTTT.

This clonotype was found a few times. The chain is built from TRBV15 and TRBJ2-5; TRBD1 might be the D (5 bases). Germline V gene sequence: CDR1 LNHNV, CDR2 YYDKDF (reference sequence). Trimming shortened V by 0 bases and J by 5 bases, and 16 bases separated the two germline ends. The CDR3 contains 16 residues. The CDR3 protein is CATSRDRGREWETQYF. CDR3 DNA sequence: TGTGCCACCAGCAGAGATCGCGGCAGGGAATGGGAGACCCAGTACTTC.

This chain uses TRBV21-1 with TRBJ2-2; the DNA was not compared with TRBD1, the D call given in the table. TRBV21-1 is flagged as a pseudogene. The CDR3 totals 16 residues. CDR3 DNA sequence: TGTGCCAGCAGCAAAGCTTGCAGGGGGCGGACCGGGGAGCTGTTTTTT. Its protein product is CASSKACRGRTGELFF.

This clonotype was detected a few times. The chain is built from TRBV6-1 and TRBJ2-2; 10 bases line up with TRBD2. Germline V gene lookup returns CDR1 MNHNS and CDR2 SASEGT. V dropped 4 bases and J dropped 4; count of bases not matched to a gene: 6. This CDR3 is built from 16 residues. The CDR3 DNA reads TGTGCCAGCAGTGGAATAGCGGGAGGACTCACCGGGGAGCTGTTTTTT. Amino acid sequence: CASSGIAGGLTGELFF.

The J gene is TRBJ2-7, the V gene TRBV6-5; no clear D. Trimming cost V 0 bases and J 0 bases, with 12 bases left between them. CDR3 length: 16 residues. Germline assignment: CDR1 MNHEY and CDR2 SVGAGI. This chain's CDR3 is CASSYSSISSSYEQYF. CDR3 nucleotide sequence: TGTGCCAGCAGTTACTCGAGCATTTCTAGCTCCTACGAGCAGTACTTC.

There are a few counts of this clonotype. The chain links TRBV20-1 to TRBJ2-4; perhaps TRBD2 as D (6 bases). Germline CDR1 is DFQATT and CDR2 is SNEGSKA (reference sequence). The CDR3 runs 13 residues. Trimming took 5 bases from V and 3 from J, leaving 11 bases between them. The CDR3 nucleotides read TGCAGTGCTTGGAGGGGAGGCAAAAACATTCAGTACTTC. It codes for CSAWRGGKNIQYF.

This clonotype was detected a few times. The chain recombines TRBV11-2 with TRBJ2-7, with D perhaps TRBD1 (6 bases). In germline, CDR1 is SGHAT, CDR2 FQNNGV. The germline V and J ends were trimmed by 5 bases and 2 bases, with 16 bases remaining between them. The CDR3 length is 15 residues. The CDR3 nucleotides are TGTGCCAGCAGCGTAAACCAGGGGTTTGCCTACGAGCAGTACTTC. Its protein product is CASSVNQGFAYEQYF.